The T cell receptor (beta chain) under discussion was sequenced for a study of cytomegalovirus exposure and HLA in healthy donors. Primers included in the PCR were 60 Vbeta and 13 Jbeta primers. The repertoire was sequenced with immunoSEQ multiplex PCR; TCRdb's copy has only in-frame clones and lacks some. The sample includes some 160,000 clones, about 84% of them seen just once. CDR1 SGHRS and CDR2 YFSETQ come from the germline V gene. The CDR3 has 14 amino acids. V trimming: 3 bases; J trimming: 8 bases; junction bases outside the gene matches: 6. The gene calls are TRBV5-1 and TRBJ1-5, with TRBD1 identical over 9 bases. The specimen was PBMCs. The origin of this receptor is a man aged 45-65 years in good health and CMV-seropositive. CDR3 DNA sequence: TGCGCCAGCAGCTACACAGGGGGCGAGGAGCCCCAGCATTTT. Protein sequence: CASSYTGGEEPQHF.